This T cell receptor (beta chain) was sequenced in a study of cytomegalovirus exposure and HLA in healthy donors (dated by TCRdb to about 2017). Background on the whole study: The roughly 670 repertoires of the first cohort and the 95 to 150 validation repertoires were produced on the same platform, according to a later analysis. The study was designed to test whether signatures of past pathogen exposure could be identified by cataloging public T cell receptors. In addition to the first cohort of 666 subjects, a separate validation cohort of 120 different subjects was used. To predict cytomegalovirus infection status, the study combined high-throughput TCR immunosequencing, statistical association of individual TCRs with disease status, and machine learning.

Points the paper makes about the study in general: The authors suggested that the approach could potentially be generalized to other disease states and immunological phenotypes. While some public TCRs were present in many individuals, most TCR sequences turned up only very rarely across donors. A total of fewer than 200 TCR beta chains were listed by the study as associated with cytomegalovirus. A later analysis lacked HLA typing for the validation cohort, so it scored co-occurrence in that cohort across all 130 or so repertoires. Three of the identified cytomegalovirus-associated TCR beta chains were confirmed in vitro to be specific for cytomegalovirus antigens. The classifier was reported to diagnose cytomegalovirus status with high specificity and sensitivity in both the original cohort and the validation cohort. Subsequent analysis determined that TCRs grouped into clusters in the first cohort also showed a tendency toward co-occurrence across the 120 validation repertoires, and 85% to 95% of cluster scores exceeded 0.

Regarding this clone: The antigen this receptor binds is unknown. Base qualities were left out, and no much larger clone turns up one base away.

Donors formed part of the validation cohort, which comprised 120 subjects and was distinct from the first cohort of over 500 subjects. CDR1 and CDR2, looked up from the germline V gene, are MNHNS and SASEGT. For this chain, trimming is 1 base at the V end and 5 bases at the J end, and the number of junction bases without a gene match is 8. Inclusive of the bounding cysteine and phenylalanine, the CDR3 is 16 residues long. The entry retains the CDR3 DNA only, 48 bases that are in frame from base 1. The library was prepared using the immunoSEQ multiplex PCR assay. For the original study's pipeline: A statistical classification framework was built to diagnose cytomegalovirus status from the catalog of TCR beta chain sequences. What TCRdb holds here is the immuneACCESS table cut down to in-frame rearrangements. Part of the clones is not present; checked against another copy, under half of the missing clones reflect an unresolved V gene, and the others are unexplained. The DNA was the basis for D and trimming; V, J and clone size are from that table. Across this sample there are about 130,000 clones, with approximately 94% seen only once. The top ten clonotypes cover less than 2% of the sample.

Sequencing was carried out using PBMCs. Here the chain combines TRBV6-1 and TRBJ1-1; a stretch of 9 junction bases matches TRBD1. The sequence derives from a man aged 18 to 35 in good health and CMV-seropositive. CDR3 loop: CASSEEPGQGTTEAFF. The DNA sequence is as follows: TGTGCCAGCAGTGAAGAGCCCGGACAGGGGACGACTGAAGCTTTCTTT.